This TCR beta chain was obtained from a study of naive and memory T cell subsets (dated by TCRdb to about 2017). For the wider study: The study applied an open-source, UMI-based TCR alpha and beta sequencing pipeline to sorted naive and memory peripheral blood T cell subsets. IgG serology results and the functional CMV T cell responses were in complete agreement. RNA was DNase-treated and reverse transcribed with TCR constant-region primers, mostly using SuperScript III.

What the research found in general, with its limitations: In both CD4 and CD8 cells, going from naive through CM, EM and EMRA, the Gini index went up while Shannon and inverse Simpson diversity went down. RNA-based TCR counts may be influenced by expression changes linked to T cell activation and differentiation. The repertoire findings for the naive and memory subsets could not be validated against a ground truth, as none was available. TCR abundance followed a power law whose exponent differed between naive and memory subsets but was consistent across the three individuals. Each clonotype was defined as a single alpha or beta chain sequence rather than as a paired alpha/beta receptor. Once error correction was done, more than 90% of naive TCR sequences showed up just once, which made the naive abundance distributions much steeper than those of the memory subsets.

This clonotype showed up many times. The specificity of this receptor is unknown. No clone much larger than this one lies a single base away; base qualities are absent. CDR3 length: 14 amino acids, cysteine to phenylalanine. Just CDR3 DNA is preserved here, 42 bases in frame from base 1. V is pruned by 3 bases and J by 6 bases, leaving 8 bases of the junction without a gene match. The germline V gene (reference sequence) gives CDR1 as DFQATT and CDR2 as SNEGSKA. Library prep was done by UMI-ligation and nested PCR. The beta constant-region primer was an equimolar mix of two oligonucleotides covering both TRBC1 and TRBC2. T4 RNA ligase 1 ligated a single-stranded oligonucleotide carrying the SP2 primer and a 12-nucleotide UMI to the cDNA 3' end. The ligated cDNA went through four rounds of PCR with nested alpha and beta constant-region primers together with the SP2 primer. Incubation of the ligation reaction lasted roughly 19-24 hours at 16 degrees C. PCR2 was usually performed as a SYBR Green qPCR and halted at a preset threshold so that over-amplification would not occur. Apart from the first purification, every purification step used Agencourt AMPure XP magnetic beads. Libraries were quantified by Qubit and checked on a TapeStation, where a main peak was expected near 650 bp. Pooled libraries were sequenced on an Illumina MiSeq with v2 2x251 paired-end kits, typically giving roughly 0.95-2.3 million reads per sample. Each sample's library went into the pool at about 4.1 nM, and about 4.5-7% PhiX was added to help with cluster recognition. Under the source paper's analysis protocol: Decombinator assigned V and J genes to Demultiplexor-processed FASTQ reads by tag matching, allowing a single base-pair mismatch. Collapsinator used UMIs to correct both sequencing errors and frequency errors arising from PCR heterogeneity. CDR3Translator translated TCRs and extracted CDR3s from the conserved cysteine to the FGXG phenylalanine, flagging non-productive sequences. Gini, Shannon entropy and inverse Simpson indices were computed after subsampling the repertoires to the same number of UMI-defined TCRs. Within the linear range, a power law was fitted to clonotype abundance distributions using maximum likelihood. For one naive CD8 sample, the pipeline and MIGEC produced similar UMI counts, unique TCR numbers and clonal distributions. A set of 6,000 to 8,000 CMV-associated CDR3 sequences, compiled from VDJdb and a published dataset, was used to search the repertoires. The public reads were reanalyzed by TCRdb: fastp trimming at Q25, MiXCR alignment, in-frame beta chains only. Entries that share a CDR3 protein sequence are merged under the most common genes and DNA. These V and J calls derive from TCRdb rather than the authors' analysis. For this sample there are about 80,000 distinct CDR3 sequences; less than 15% appear just once. Approximately 0.84% of the sample is held by the ten biggest clonotypes.

Separate amplification of TCR alpha and beta chain libraries was performed from the second PCR step onward. To determine each donor's CMV status, fresh PBMCs were stimulated overnight with CMV viral lysate, and IFNgamma production from CD4+ T cells was then assessed. Miltenyi beads were used first to positively select CD4 T cells, and CD8 T cells were then positively selected from the CD4-negative fraction. After staining for CD3, CD4, CD8, CD45RA, CD27 and a live/dead dye, cells were sorted on a BD Aria II into four subsets based on CD45RA and CD27. Blood came from a few healthy volunteers, each fractionated into CD4 and CD8 T cells and then into four differentiation subsets. Approximately 0.13 L of peripheral blood was drawn per donor, and PBMC were isolated by Ficoll-Paque PLUS density-gradient centrifugation. Sorted cells were lysed in RLT buffer, and RNA was extracted with a Qiagen RNeasy kit and stored at -80°C.

This TCR was recovered from a human donor in good health. The chain was built from TRBV20-1 and TRBJ2-7, and TRBD1 matches 10 of the central bases. Material: central memory CD4+ T cells from blood. The sample's cell subset or site label is to be understood as: central memory, CD45RA- CD27+. The CDR3 is CSARDGTGVGEQYF. The DNA is TGCAGTGCTAGGGACGGGACAGGGGTCGGCGAGCAGTACTTC.